The clone carrying this T cell receptor beta chain was counted a few times. What it binds is unknown. Between the trimmed V and J ends, which lost 7 bases and 3 bases, there was a span of 12 bases. The CDR3 runs to 12 residues. CDR1 and CDR2 from the germline V gene are SQVTM and ANQGSEA. The data originate from a study of T cells after yellow fever vaccination. The study, taken as a whole, reports: Most clones from primary vaccination resurfaced after the booster (roughly 96% CD4, 88% CD8).

Template-switching 5'RACE yielded the TCR cDNA; a universal primer site and UMIs were added in the process. TCRdb itself ran the 5' RACE reads through MiXCR, one entry per CDR3 protein. The sample carries 230,000 or so distinct CDR3 sequences, more than 3.5% recorded once. This sequence joins TRBV29-1 and TRBJ2-5; D is possibly TRBD1 (6 bases). Here the sequenced sample was PBMCs, taken 15 days after the yellow fever booster vaccination. This sequence originates from a man aged 18 to 35 who received the YFV17D yellow fever vaccine. For the CDR3, the DNA is TGCAGCGGTATACAGGGAGAAGAGACCCAGTACTTC. As protein: CSGIQGEETQYF.